The 20 T cell receptor beta chains presented below share a single source sample, sequenced in a study of T-cell reconstitution after alpha-beta-depleted transplantation in children. During its preparation, the TCRbeta library received unique molecular identifiers. TCRdb fed the PCR reads into MiXCR, producing one record per CDR3 protein. This table has under 400,000 distinct CDR3 sequences, 23% appearing once. The specimen was PBMCs, mostly from graft donor cells, collected 180 days after TCRalphabeta/CD19-depleted stem cell transplant. The receptor set was obtained from a male patient between 10 and 17 years old who had a stem cell transplant for acute lymphoblastic leukemia, so the T cells may come from the graft donor.

CDR3 DNA: TGTGCCAGCCCCCCTGGGGCGGGGCGGAGGAATGAGCAGTTCTTC. Translation: CASPPGAGRRNEQFF. The chain combines TRBV27 with TRBJ2-1; TRBD2 is a possible D gene (6 bases). The V end was cut by 8 bases, the J end by 7 bases, with 21 bases between. Germline CDR1 and CDR2: MNHEY and SMNVEV (reference sequence). The CDR3 contains 15 residues.

This clonotype was counted between two and nine times. This chain uses TRBV20-1 with TRBJ2-4, with 7 bases aligning to TRBD1. Germline lookup yields CDR1 DFQATT and CDR2 SNEGSKA (reference sequence). The CDR3 length is 13 residues. The trim removed 5 bases at V and 3 bases at J, leaving 4 bases unmatched. The CDR3 DNA follows: TGCAGTGCTGAAGACAGGGTCAAAAACATTCAGTACTTC. Translation gives CSAEDRVKNIQYF.

In its sample, this clonotype was seen a few times. The rearrangement joins TRBV12-3 or TRBV12-4 to TRBJ1-2, with D possibly matching TRBD1 (6 bases). V lost 4 bases, J lost 4 bases, and 13 bases lay in between. This CDR3 comprises 14 residues. CDR3 DNA: TGTGCCAGCAGTTCCATCGGGACATCCTATGGCTACACCTTC. The encoded protein is CASSSIGTSYGYTF.

This clonotype was seen a few times. The chain has TRBV20-1 and TRBJ2-1, with unresolved D. The germline gives CDR1 DFQATT, CDR2 SNEGSKA (reference sequence). This CDR3 spans 15 amino acids. With 3 bases removed from V and 4 bases from J, the gap between germline ends came to 16 bases. The CDR3 DNA reads TGCAGTGCTAGCCCGGTGGGCCAGAGGTACAATGAGCAGTTCTTC. Translating it yields CSASPVGQRYNEQFF.

The J gene is TRBJ1-5, the V gene TRBV4-2; no definite D call. Per the germline V gene, CDR1 is LGHNA and CDR2 is YNFKEQ. The V gene lost 0 bases and the J gene lost 2 bases, with 5 bases spanning the gap. The CDR3 totals 14 residues. CDR3 sequence reads: CASSQDGGNQPQHF. The DNA of the CDR3 is TGTGCCAGCAGCCAAGATGGGGGCAATCAGCCCCAGCATTTT.

The V and J genes are TRBV5-1 and TRBJ2-7; D is uncertain. V was cut by 2 bases and J by 4 bases, with 10 bases left in between. CDR1 and CDR2 (germline): SGHRS, YFSETQ. The CDR3 has 13 amino acids. The CDR3 bases are TGCGCCAGCAGCTTCCACTCTGGGTACGAGCAGTACTTC. Translating it yields CASSFHSGYEQYF. Supplemented by reference TRBV5-1 and TRBJ2-7, the full variable domain reads KAGVTQTPRYLIKTRGQQVTLSCSPISGHRSVSWYQQTPGQGLQFLFEYFSETQRNKGNFPGRFSGRQFSNSRSEMNVSTLELGDSALYLCASSFHSGYEQYFGPGTRLTVT.

This clonotype was detected ten times or more. The CDR3 DNA sequence: TGCAGTGCTAGAGGTCCATCGCGGGGCCCCACGAATACGCAGTATTTT. This encodes CSARGPSRGPTNTQYF. The chain joins TRBV20-1 to TRBJ2-3, with D perhaps matching TRBD2 (6 bases). The CDR3 has 16 amino acids. The germline V gene has CDR1 DFQATT and CDR2 SNEGSKA (reference sequence). V lost 1 base, J lost 7 bases, and 21 bases lay in between.

Only a few counts were recorded for this clonotype. The chain carries TRBV7-3 and TRBJ2-5; D is unclear. From germline, CDR1 is SGHTA and CDR2 FQGTGA. This CDR3 has 14 amino acids. Trimming removed 0 bases from V and 5 bases from J, with 10 bases in between. The CDR3 protein is CASSLTSLGETQYF. CDR3 DNA sequence: TGTGCCAGCAGCTTAACTAGTCTGGGGGAGACCCAGTACTTC.

The chain is built from TRBV2 and TRBJ2-1; 13 positions match TRBD2. This CDR3 has 15 amino acids. Per the germline V gene, CDR1 is SNHLY and CDR2 is FYNNEI. Germline trimming cut 7 bases from V and 6 bases from J; bases unmatched to any gene: 6. Here the CDR3 DNA reads TGTGCCAGCAAGACGGGACTAGCGGGATCCAATGAGCAGTTCTTC. This sequence encodes CASKTGLAGSNEQFF. Full variable domain (rest looked up from reference TRBV2 and TRBJ2-1): EPEVTQTPSHQVTQMGQEVILRCVPISNHLYFYWYRQILGQKVEFLVSFYNNEISEKSEIFDDQFSVERPDGSNFTLKIRSTKLEDSAMYFCASKTGLAGSNEQFFGPGTRLTVL.

This clonotype was seen a few times. V usage is TRBV12-3 or TRBV12-4 and J usage is TRBJ2-1; possibly TRBD1 or TRBD2 for D (6 bases each). The CDR3 is 15 residues long. V was clipped by 3 bases and J by 10 bases, with 19 bases between them. The CDR3 nucleotides are TGTGCCAGCAGTTTGGAACTGGGGGGCGTAGGCGAGCAGTTCTTC. It translates to CASSLELGGVGEQFF.

V is TRBV20-1 and J is TRBJ2-7, with 10 bases fitting TRBD2. CDR3 size: 14 residues. Germline loops: CDR1 DFQATT, CDR2 SNEGSKA (reference sequence). The trim removed 4 bases at V and 5 bases at J, leaving 8 bases unmatched. CDR3 DNA: TGCAGTGCTAAGAGCGGGAGGGCCAAAAACGAGCAGTACTTC. Residues: CSAKSGRAKNEQYF.

The chain carries TRBV27 and TRBJ2-5, with 10 bases identical to TRBD2. CDR3 length equals 16 residues. CDR1 MNHEY and CDR2 SMNVEV come from the germline V gene (reference sequence). V lost 3 bases, J lost 7 bases, and 11 bases stayed unmatched. DNA for the CDR3: TGTGCCAGCAGTTTTGGTCAGCGGGAGGGCCGCGTGACCCAGTACTTC. Amino acid sequence: CASSFGQREGRVTQYF.

This clonotype showed up just a few times. V usage is TRBV27 and J usage is TRBJ2-5; D is undetermined. The CDR3 spans 15 residues. V was cut by 3 bases and J by 2 bases, with 13 bases left in between. Germline V CDR1 and CDR2: MNHEY, SMNVEV (reference sequence). The CDR3 spells CASSFIGQRQETQYF. The CDR3 DNA reads TGTGCCAGCAGTTTTATAGGCCAGAGACAAGAGACCCAGTACTTC.

This clonotype was counted at least ten times. The genes are TRBV9 and TRBJ2-2; no clear D. This CDR3 is built from 12 residues. V shed 1 base and J shed 7 bases, with 5 bases lying between them. Germline V gives CDR1 SGDLS, CDR2 YYNGEE. Here the CDR3 DNA reads TGTGCCAGCAGCGTATCCGGCGGGGAGCTGTTTTTT. This codes for CASSVSGGELFF.

On this clonotype itself: One end of the junction does not line up with germline, which may come from a read error. The CDR3 here is CASSSWDSNNEQFF. DNA of the CDR3: TGTGCCAGCAGCTCTTGGGACTCCAACAATGAGCAGTTCTTC. The chain employs TRBV28 and TRBJ2-1, with D maybe TRBD2 (6 bases). CDR3 length equals 14 residues. The germline CDR1 and CDR2 sequences are MDHEN and SYDVKM.

CDR3 residues: CASSPGRKETQYF. The CDR3 DNA reads as TGTGCCAGCTCACCCGGCAGAAAAGAGACCCAGTACTTC. The gene calls are TRBV18 and TRBJ2-5; no clear D. Per the germline V gene, CDR1 is KGHSH and CDR2 is LQKENI. CDR3 length equals 13 residues. Trimming cost V 3 bases and J 3 bases, with 8 bases left between them.

The J gene is TRBJ1-6, the V gene TRBV11-2; the D gene is possibly TRBD1 (5 bases). This CDR3 is built from 16 residues. V gave up 4 bases and J gave up 6 bases, with 16 bases separating them. CDR1 is SGHAT, CDR2 FQNNGV, per germline. In DNA form, the CDR3 reads TGTGCCAGCAGCTCCCTCGCCACAGGTGTTAATTCACCCCTCCACTTT. As protein: CASSSLATGVNSPLHF.

This clonotype was detected a few times. The chain recombines TRBV27 with TRBJ2-1; TRBD2 agrees at 13 bases. This CDR3 is 17 amino acids long. Germline trimming cut 4 bases from V and 6 bases from J; bases unmatched to any gene: 9. Germline CDR1 is MNHEY and CDR2 is SMNVEV (reference sequence). The DNA of the CDR3 is TGTGCCAGCAGTTCCCGGACTAGCGGGAGCGAAAGCAATGAGCAGTTCTTC. Amino acid sequence: CASSSRTSGSESNEQFF.

The chain has TRBV4-1 and TRBJ2-1, with D perhaps TRBD1 (6 bases). V shed 0 bases and J shed 6 bases, with 18 bases lying between them. Germline V lookup: CDR1 MGHRA, CDR2 YSYEKL. This CDR3 comprises 17 residues. DNA for the CDR3: TGCGCCAGCAGCCAAGAAAGGTGGCAGGGGTACGGCAATGAGCAGTTCTTC. Translating gives CASSQERWQGYGNEQFF.

The chain has TRBV10-2 and TRBJ2-3; maybe TRBD1 (6 bases). The CDR3 runs to 17 residues. Trimming shortened V by 2 bases and J by 3 bases, and 18 bases separated the two germline ends. In germline, CDR1 is WSHSY, CDR2 SAAADI. The CDR3 DNA reads as TGCGCCAGCAGTGAGCATCTAGGGGGAGACGAGACAGATACGCAGTATTTT. The encoded protein is CASSEHLGGDETDTQYF.